The clone carrying this T cell receptor beta chain has only one observation. The data were produced by immunoSEQ multiplex PCR, yet TCRdb's version contains in-frame clones alone and is incomplete. The table has about 46,000 clones, about four fifths seen once. The data originate from a study of blood T cell repertoires in COVID-19. Turning to the study itself: Material from acute and convalescent COVID-19 was sourced from the United States, Italy and Spain.

Trimming cost V 4 bases and J 6 bases, with 16 bases left between them. There are 13 residues in the CDR3. Looked up from germline, CDR1 is SQVTM and CDR2 is ANQGSEA. This receptor was taken from a woman of 80 years or more with acute or convalescent COVID-19. The rearrangement uses TRBV29-1 and TRBJ2-7; D perhaps matches TRBD1 (5 bases). Sequencing was performed on peripheral blood. In nucleotides, the CDR3 is TGCAGCGTTGTCATCGCAGGGCAGATCGAGCAGTACTTC. Translation: CSVVIAGQIEQYF.